A single T cell receptor (beta chain) is shown here with its context. Which antigen it targets is not known. No base qualities exist here, and no much larger clone lies one base off it. TCRbeta CDR3 regions were amplified from genomic DNA using the immunoSEQ Assay, a bias-controlled multiplex PCR. On the study's bioinformatics: The number of nucleated cells in each sample was estimated by amplification of reference gene primers within the assay. To quantify the absolute abundance of each unique TCRbeta CDR3 rearrangement, sequence reads were collapsed and filtered. For each sample, productive Simpson clonality was calculated as the square root of Simpson's diversity index across productive rearrangements. The source is immuneACCESS, and TCRdb retained only in-frame sequences with V and J called. Part of the clones is not carried over; for the studies checked, unresolved V genes explain less than half of this, and the remainder is unexplained. That table supplies the V and J calls and clone size; D and trimming were determined from the DNA. This sample has 200,000 to 250,000 clones in its table, and 83% of those were observed once. Of the sample, roughly 7% falls within the top ten clones.

Whole blood was collected in K2EDTA tubes by collaborating institutions according to the institutions' own protocols. For TCRbeta analysis, collaborator samples were shipped as frozen whole blood, as isolated PBMCs, or as DNA extracted from either sample type. The data derive from a study of blood T cell repertoires in COVID-19 (dated by TCRdb to 2018 to 2020). With regard to the full study: The collaborator samples originated in the United States, Italy and Spain and spanned the acute and convalescent phases of COVID-19. The prospective study material was composed of cDNA or gDNA derived from T cells, B-cell-depleted T cells, or PBMCs. The dataset comprised deeply sampled blood TCRbeta repertoires from subjects exposed to, actively infected with, or recovered from COVID-19. The repertoires were released in a freely available public database intended as a resource for research on the immune response to SARS-CoV-2. Samples were obtained from the ongoing ImmuneRACE study (first 160 participants) and from over a thousand subjects provided by 6 global collaborators. Sample metadata almost always included a de-identified subject ID, COVID-19 status, age in years and sex. Where HLA class I and class II types were available, the types were taken from metadata supplied by the sample provider, not from assay-based typing.

Taken from cysteine to phenylalanine, the CDR3 has 11 residues. Solely the CDR3 DNA is kept, with 33 bases framed from the first base. The germline ends are 8 bases apart after V is trimmed by 2 bases and J by 6 bases. Sequences DFQATT (CDR1) and SNEGSKA (CDR2) are obtained from the germline V gene (reference sequence). The paper as a whole reports these results and caveats: The amount of clinical and demographic metadata varied by source and participant and was provided uncurated.

Sequencing was carried out using peripheral blood. The receptor chain draws on TRBV20-1 and TRBJ2-7; TRBD1 could be the D gene, as 5 bases match. This clonotype was obtained from a woman in her 50s with acute or convalescent COVID-19. The CDR3 region has the sequence CSARTGREQYF. The DNA sequence is as follows: TGCAGTGCTAGAACAGGTCGCGAGCAGTACTTC.